This entry is about one T cell receptor (beta chain). This specimen belongs to a study of CD8 T cells in Susac syndrome. An amount of RNA that ranged from 0.5 to 1 ug was reverse transcribed with random hexamers. Via MiXCR, TCRdb re-called the immunoSEQ multiplex PCR reads, giving one row per CDR3 protein. The sample lists about 200,000 distinct CDR3 sequences; 90% to 95% were seen once. This TCR came from a human donor with Susac syndrome. What was sequenced was CD4+ T cells from PBMCs.

CDR3 protein: CASSVGPRATDTQYF. For the CDR3, the DNA is TGTGCCAGCAGCGTCGGACCTAGAGCTACAGATACGCAGTATTTT. This chain links TRBV9 with TRBJ2-3; D gene uncertain. Trimming removed 2 bases at V and 3 bases at J, with 13 bases between. The CDR3 loop spans 15 amino acids. Germline V CDR1 and CDR2: SGDLS, YYNGEE.